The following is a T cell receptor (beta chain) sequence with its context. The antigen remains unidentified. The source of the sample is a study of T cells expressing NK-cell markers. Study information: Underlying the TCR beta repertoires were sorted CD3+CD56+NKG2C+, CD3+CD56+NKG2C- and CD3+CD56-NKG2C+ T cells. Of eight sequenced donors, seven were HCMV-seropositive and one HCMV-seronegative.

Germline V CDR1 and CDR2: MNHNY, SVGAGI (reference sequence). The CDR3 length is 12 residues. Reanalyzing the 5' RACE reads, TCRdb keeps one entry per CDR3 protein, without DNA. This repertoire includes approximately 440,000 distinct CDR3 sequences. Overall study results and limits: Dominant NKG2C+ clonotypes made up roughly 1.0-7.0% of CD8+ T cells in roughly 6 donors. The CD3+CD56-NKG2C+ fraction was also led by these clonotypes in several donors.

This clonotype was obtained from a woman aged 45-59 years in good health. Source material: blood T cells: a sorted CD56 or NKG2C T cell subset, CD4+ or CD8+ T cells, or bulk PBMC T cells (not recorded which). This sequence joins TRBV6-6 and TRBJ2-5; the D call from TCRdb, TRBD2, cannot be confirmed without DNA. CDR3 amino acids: CATSTSRKTQYF.